These 29 T cell receptor beta chains were all obtained from the same sample, sequenced in a study of cytomegalovirus exposure and HLA in healthy donors. PCR used 60 Vbeta primers and 13 Jbeta primers. Sequenced by immunoSEQ multiplex PCR; TCRdb stores in-frame clones only, minus some. The data contain more than 200,000 clones, approximately 81% of them singletons. The sequenced sample was PBMCs. The receptors stem from a human donor in good health.

This chain connects TRBV7-9 to TRBJ2-1; D is unclear. This CDR3 is 14 amino acids long. Between the trimmed V and J ends, which lost 0 bases and 7 bases, there was a span of 10 bases. Germline CDR1 reads SEHNR; CDR2 reads FQNEAQ (reference sequence). CDR3 residues: CASSLAHSANEQFF. CDR3 coding DNA: TGTGCCAGCAGCTTAGCGCACTCCGCGAATGAGCAGTTCTTC.

V gene TRBV2 combines with J gene TRBJ2-7; the D gene is possibly TRBD1 (5 bases). The CDR3 covers 14 residues. Germline V lookup: CDR1 SNHLY, CDR2 FYNNEI. V lost 6 bases, J lost 0 bases, and 12 bases lay in between. This CDR3 is CASRGRAASYEQYF. CDR3 nucleotides: TGTGCCAGCAGGGGCAGGGCGGCCTCCTACGAGCAGTACTTC.

The rearrangement uses TRBV5-1 and TRBJ2-7; 7 bases are a match to TRBD2. The CDR3 consists of 13 residues. V shed 3 bases and J 9 bases; nucleotides not matched to a gene: 9. Germline V gives CDR1 SGHRS, CDR2 YFSETQ. CDR3 loop: CASSSNEREGQYF. Here the CDR3 DNA reads TGCGCCAGCAGCTCGAACGAGCGGGAAGGGCAGTACTTC.

This chain uses TRBV11-3 with TRBJ1-1; D uncertain. Germline CDR1 and CDR2: SGHNT and YENEEA. The CDR3 sequence is 13 residues long. V was cut by 5 bases and J by 3 bases, with 10 bases left in between. Here the CDR3 reads CASSLTSDTEAFF. The CDR3 DNA follows: TGTGCCAGCAGCCTTACGAGTGACACTGAAGCTTTCTTT.

The genes are TRBV6-5 and TRBJ1-5; tentative D call: TRBD1 (5 bases). V lost 6 bases, J lost 4 bases, and 10 bases lay in between. The CDR3 is made up of 13 amino acids. Germline V gives CDR1 MNHEY, CDR2 SVGAGI. CDR3 sequence (DNA): TGTGCCAGCAGGCAGGGTGTGAATCAGCCCCAGCATTTT. It translates to CASRQGVNQPQHF.

The rearrangement links TRBV14 to TRBJ2-2; 9 bases line up with TRBD2. V lost 2 bases and J lost 6; bases outside the gene matches: 13. From germline, CDR1 is SGHDN and CDR2 FVKESK. This CDR3 has 18 amino acids. DNA of the CDR3: TGTGCCAGCAGCCAACCCACCCGTCTGGCGGGAGGGTCCGGGGAGCTGTTTTTT. It yields the protein CASSQPTRLAGGSGELFF.

This clone has more than one count but fewer than ten. This chain connects TRBV6-5 to TRBJ1-1; tentatively, D is TRBD1 (5 bases). The CDR3 runs to 14 residues. CDR1 is MNHEY, CDR2 SVGAGI, per germline. The ends were cut back, 6 bases at V and 0 bases at J, with 11 bases in the middle. The CDR3 here is CASSRQYMNTEAFF. CDR3 nucleotide sequence: TGTGCCAGCAGCCGACAGTACATGAACACTGAAGCTTTCTTT.

The rearrangement joins TRBV19 to TRBJ1-4; no firm D call. CDR3 size: 14 residues. The ends were cut back, 1 base at V and 8 bases at J, with 11 bases in the middle. The germline CDR1 and CDR2 sequences are LNHDA and SQIVND (reference sequence). CDR3 coding DNA: TGTGCCAGTAGTATAGTTCTAAGGGAGGAAAAACTGTTTTTT. Translating gives CASSIVLREEKLFF.

This chain uses TRBV30 with TRBJ1-2; D not resolved. V was trimmed by 2 bases and J by 4 bases, leaving 14 bases between them. The CDR3 spans 14 residues. Germline V gene sequence: CDR1 GTSNPN, CDR2 SVGIG (reference sequence). CDR3 DNA: TGTGCCTGGAGTCCGTCGGGGAGGCTCTATGGCTACACCTTC. Amino acids: CAWSPSGRLYGYTF.

This clone was found once. This rearrangement joins TRBV21-1 to TRBJ2-2; the DNA was not compared with TRBD1, the D call given in the table. TRBV21-1 is annotated as a pseudogene. The CDR3 spans 13 residues. CDR3 nucleotides: TGTGCCAGCAGCCGGGACAAGGCCGGGGAGCTGTTTTTT. Translating gives CASSRDKAGELFF.

The V gene is TRBV5-4, the J gene TRBJ1-4; D is possibly TRBD1 (5 bases). Germline V CDR1 and CDR2: SGHNT, YYREEE (reference sequence). The V end was cut by 4 bases, the J end by 5 bases, with 12 bases between. There are 14 residues in the CDR3. The CDR3 DNA follows: TGTGCCAGCAGCCGGACATCTGACAATGAAAAACTGTTTTTT. Amino acids: CASSRTSDNEKLFF. Supplemented by reference TRBV5-4 and TRBJ1-4, the full variable domain reads ETGVTQSPTHLIKTRGQQVTLRCSSQSGHNTVSWYQQALGQGPQFIFQYYREEENGRGNFPPRFSGLQFPNYSSELNVNALELDDSALYLCASSRTSDNEKLFFGSGTQLSVL.

This clone occurred once. V and J are TRBV19 and TRBJ1-5; 8 positions match TRBD1. Germline CDR1 and CDR2: LNHDA and SQIVND (reference sequence). This CDR3 comprises 14 residues. Trimming cost V 6 bases and J 2 bases; bases outside gene matches: 3. The CDR3 bases are TGTGCCAGTAGCGTACAGGGGGGCAATCAGCCCCAGCATTTT. Translated: CASSVQGGNQPQHF.

This rearrangement joins TRBV6-6 to TRBJ2-7; D perhaps matches TRBD2 (5 bases). Germline CDR1 and CDR2: MNHNY and SVGAGI (reference sequence). V lost 8 bases and J lost 4, with 15 bases in between. This CDR3 is built from 13 residues. The CDR3 loop reads CASERSGGYEQYF. CDR3 nucleotide sequence: TGTGCCAGCGAAAGGAGCGGCGGTTACGAGCAGTACTTC.

The chain is built from TRBV12-5 and TRBJ2-3; maybe TRBD1 (5 bases). CDR1 is LGHNT and CDR2 is FRNRAP in the germline V gene. The CDR3 runs to 14 residues. V lost 0 bases to trimming and J lost 1 base, with 5 bases between them. The CDR3 DNA follows: TGTGCTAGTGGTTTGGTAGGGGGCACAGATACGCAGTATTTT. It codes for CASGLVGGTDTQYF.

This sequence joins TRBV7-2 and TRBJ2-2, with unresolved D. Germline V gives CDR1 SGHTA, CDR2 FQGNSA. CDR3 length: 14 residues. V lost 5 bases, J lost 4 bases, and 11 bases lay in between. CDR3 coding DNA: TGTGCCAGCAGCCTTCAGCCAGGCACCGGGGAGCTGTTTTTT. It is translated as CASSLQPGTGELFF.

The CDR3 DNA follows: TGCGCCAGCAGTGAGGGGGTAAACGGTCAGCCCCAGCATTTT. Translation gives CASSEGVNGQPQHF. The V gene is TRBV5-1, the J gene TRBJ1-5; TRBD1 might be the D (6 bases). Germline V gives CDR1 SGHRS, CDR2 YFSETQ. V was trimmed by 5 bases and J by 6 bases, leaving 15 bases between them. This CDR3 spans 14 amino acids. Based on the CDR3 plus reference TRBV5-1 and TRBJ1-5, the full variable domain is KAGVTQTPRYLIKTRGQQVTLSCSPISGHRSVSWYQQTPGQGLQFLFEYFSETQRNKGNFPGRFSGRQFSNSRSEMNVSTLELGDSALYLCASSEGVNGQPQHFGDGTRLSIL.

This clone was detected a few times. This chain uses TRBV6-5 with TRBJ2-7; 13 bases match TRBD2. J gave up 4 bases and V 7 bases, and 4 bases lay outside the gene matches. Germline V gene data show CDR1 as MNHEY and CDR2 as SVGAGI. The CDR3 loop spans 14 amino acids. CDR3 loop: CASTGLAGAYEQYF. CDR3 nucleotide sequence: TGTGCCAGCACCGGACTAGCGGGAGCTTACGAGCAGTACTTC.

There are a few counts of this clone. The junction departs from the called germline gene at one end, perhaps through a read error. The J gene is TRBJ2-5, the V gene TRBV7-7, with D possibly matching TRBD2 (6 bases). The CDR3 totals 19 residues. Per the germline V gene, CDR1 is SSHAT and CDR2 is FNYEAQ (reference sequence). The CDR3 DNA reads TGTGCTAGCAGCTTAGCACCCACCAAAAGCGGGCCCTACCAAGAGACCCAGTACTTC. The encoded protein is CASSLAPTKSGPYQETQYF.

V is TRBV7-9 and J is TRBJ2-7; TRBD2 is a possible D gene (6 bases). Germline CDR1 is SEHNR and CDR2 is FQNEAQ (reference sequence). The CDR3 has 15 residues. The V and J ends lost 4 bases and 2 bases respectively, with 15 bases between them. The chain's CDR3 is CASSSFSGSAYEQYF. CDR3 DNA: TGTGCCAGCAGCTCTTTCTCCGGGAGTGCCTACGAGCAGTACTTC. The full variable domain, completed using reference TRBV7-9 and TRBJ2-7, is DTGVSQNPRHKITKRGQNVTFRCDPISEHNRLYWYRQTLGQGPEFLTYFQNEAQLEKSRLLSDRFSAERPKGSFSTLEIQRTEQGDSAMYLCASSSFSGSAYEQYFGPGTRLTVT.

The chain combines TRBV2 with TRBJ2-7; 9 nucleotides match TRBD1. V was clipped by 7 bases and J by 4 bases; unmatched bases: 8. The CDR3 is made up of 14 amino acids. CDR1 is SNHLY, CDR2 FYNNEI, per germline. The CDR3 here is CASIGGQGYYEQYF. CDR3 DNA sequence: TGTGCCAGCATAGGCGGACAGGGGTATTACGAGCAGTACTTC.

CDR3 DNA: TGTGCCAGCAGCGTATCAGACAGGGGAGGAAATCAGCCCCAGCATTTT. Its translation is CASSVSDRGGNQPQHF. This chain joins TRBV9 and TRBJ1-5, with 8 bases aligning to TRBD1. The V gene's germline CDR1 is SGDLS and CDR2 YYNGEE. V shed 1 base and J 4 bases; nucleotides not matched to a gene: 7. The CDR3 contains 16 residues.

The CDR3 spells CASSPRTTSGSSYEQYF. The CDR3 DNA is TGTGCCAGCAGCCCCCGAACGACTAGCGGAAGCTCCTACGAGCAGTACTTC. The rearrangement links TRBV4-2 to TRBJ2-7; 9 nucleotides agree with TRBD2. J gave up 0 bases and V 4 bases, and 10 bases lay outside the gene matches. Germline V gene sequence: CDR1 LGHNA, CDR2 YNFKEQ. This CDR3 contains 17 residues.

The rearrangement uses TRBV15 and TRBJ2-5, with 11 bases matching TRBD2. The CDR3 loop spans 19 amino acids. V trimming: 2 bases; J trimming: 5 bases; junction bases outside the gene matches: 16. Germline V gives CDR1 LNHNV, CDR2 YYDKDF (reference sequence). In nucleotides, the CDR3 is TGTGCCACCAGCAGAACGAGGGGACTAGCGGCCCCCGGGGGGGAGACCCAGTACTTC. Translation gives CATSRTRGLAAPGGETQYF.

The chain uses TRBV7-9 and TRBJ2-7; the match to TRBD2 covers 7 bases. Trimming removed 6 bases from V and 5 bases from J; junction bases left unmatched: 4. The CDR3 has 12 residues. Germline V lookup: CDR1 SEHNR, CDR2 FQNEAQ (reference sequence). CDR3 bases: TGTGCCAGCAGTTATGGGAGGGACGAGCAGTACTTC. It encodes CASSYGRDEQYF.

The sample holds a few counts of this clone. The gene calls are TRBV5-1 and TRBJ2-2, with D perhaps TRBD1 (5 bases). This CDR3 is 14 amino acids long. Germline loops: CDR1 SGHRS, CDR2 YFSETQ. With 2 bases removed from V and 0 bases from J, the gap between germline ends came to 5 bases. The CDR3: CASSFRANTGELFF. CDR3 in DNA: TGCGCCAGCAGCTTCAGGGCGAACACCGGGGAGCTGTTTTTT.

Only a few counts were recorded for this clone. A junction end diverges from the germline sequence, so it may reflect a read error. This chain links TRBV7-7 with TRBJ2-5; D is possibly TRBD1 or TRBD2 (5 bases each). CDR3 length: 13 amino acids. Germline V gene data show CDR1 as SSHAT and CDR2 as FNYEAQ (reference sequence). The CDR3 is CASSLEGWETQYF. The CDR3 DNA sequence: TGTGCTAGCAGCTTAGAGGGGTGGGAGACCCAGTACTTC.

The rearrangement uses TRBV9 and TRBJ2-7, with D possibly being TRBD1 (6 bases). Germline assignment: CDR1 SGDLS and CDR2 YYNGEE. The CDR3 contains 14 residues. The V gene lost 3 bases and the J gene lost 6 bases, with 16 bases spanning the gap. The CDR3 DNA is TGTGCCAGCAGCGGGGACACGGACCTCTTCGAGCAGTACTTC. It codes for CASSGDTDLFEQYF. Using reference TRBV9 and TRBJ2-7 for the parts outside the CDR3, the full variable domain is DSGVTQTPKHLITATGQRVTLRCSPRSGDLSVYWYQQSLDQGLQFLIQYYNGEERAKGNILERFSAQQFPDLHSELNLSSLELGDSALYFCASSGDTDLFEQYFGPGTRLTVT.

The rearrangement links TRBV18 to TRBJ2-3; TRBD2 agrees at 7 bases. The CDR3 totals 17 residues. Germline V gene data show CDR1 as KGHSH and CDR2 as LQKENI. After removal of 6 bases from V and 7 bases from J, the junction contained 19 bases not matched to a gene. CDR3 nucleotide sequence: TGTGCCAGCTCCCGATTGGGGATACTAGCGCCTCTGAATACGCAGTATTTT. Translation gives CASSRLGILAPLNTQYF.

CDR3 amino acids: CASSGRQGNSYEQYF. For the CDR3, the DNA is TGTGCCAGCAGTGGGCGACAGGGGAACTCCTACGAGCAGTACTTC. This rearrangement joins TRBV2 to TRBJ2-7, with 8 nucleotides matching TRBD1. Trimming cost V 4 bases and J 0 bases; bases outside gene matches: 5. Germline assignment: CDR1 SNHLY and CDR2 FYNNEI. The CDR3 contains 15 residues.